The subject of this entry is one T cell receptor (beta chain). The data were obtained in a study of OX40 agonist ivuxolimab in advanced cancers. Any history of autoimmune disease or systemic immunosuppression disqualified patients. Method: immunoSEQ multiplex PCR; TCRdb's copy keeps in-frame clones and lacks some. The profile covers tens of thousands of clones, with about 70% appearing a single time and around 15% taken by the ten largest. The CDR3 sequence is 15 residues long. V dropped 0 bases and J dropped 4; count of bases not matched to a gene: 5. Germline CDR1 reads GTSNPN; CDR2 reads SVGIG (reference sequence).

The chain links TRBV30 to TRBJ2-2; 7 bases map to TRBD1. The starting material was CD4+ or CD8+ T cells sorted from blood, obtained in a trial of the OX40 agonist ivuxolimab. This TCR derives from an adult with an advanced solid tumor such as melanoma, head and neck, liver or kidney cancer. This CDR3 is CAWSVGQPGTGELFF. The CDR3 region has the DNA TGTGCCTGGAGTGTGGGACAGCCAGGCACCGGGGAGCTGTTTTTT.